These T cell receptor beta chains were read from a single sample in a study of blood T cells in healthy people across ages. Each CDR3 protein gets one entry after TCRdb re-called the 5' RACE reads with MiXCR. The table has around 500,000 distinct CDR3 sequences, around a quarter seen once. The same sample was also used in a study of T cells of mothers and their children.

Sequenced input: blood. The receptors were gathered from a boy aged 2 to 9 in good health. CDR3s include the opening cysteine and the closing phenylalanine or tryptophan. The D gene is left open where the match is weak. Rows may omit the clone size; those that give it use once, few, many or a size class.

D gene,clone size,J gene,CDR3 length,V gene,CDR3 protein,CDR3 DNA
NA,NA,TRBJ2-3,13,TRBV24-1,CATEEAGTDTQYF,TGTGCCACCGAGGAGGCAGGGACAGATACGCAGTATTTT
TRBD2,NA,TRBJ2-1,14,TRBV10-3,CAISGRLAGNEQFF,TGTGCCATCAGTGGGAGACTAGCGGGGAATGAGCAGTTCTTC
TRBD2,NA,TRBJ2-5,16,TRBV9,CASSVGAGLVSETQYF,TGTGCCAGCAGCGTAGGGGCGGGACTAGTGTCGGAGACCCAGTACTTC
TRBD1,NA,TRBJ2-1,13,TRBV12-3/TRBV12-4,CASSLGRPGQKFF,TGTGCCAGCAGTTTGGGGCGCCCGGGACAGAAGTTCTTC
NA,NA,TRBJ1-1,12,TRBV28,CAPRQTNTEAFF,TGTGCTCCGCGGCAAACGAACACTGAAGCTTTCTTT
NA,NA,TRBJ1-6,14,TRBV12-3/TRBV12-4,CASSRSGPNSPLHF,TGTGCCAGCAGCAGAAGCGGCCCGAATTCACCCCTCCACTTT
NA,NA,TRBJ2-1,16,TRBV7-8,CASSLDGTQDYNEQFF,TGTGCCAGCAGCTTAGACGGGACCCAGGACTACAATGAGCAGTTCTTC
NA,NA,TRBJ1-1,18,TRBV12-3/TRBV12-4,CASSLAARWSGLNTEAFF,TGTGCCAGCAGTTTAGCCGCCAGATGGTCCGGATTGAACACTGAAGCTTTCTTT
NA,many,TRBJ2-1,14,TRBV20-1,CSANWGGGGNEQFF,TGCAGTGCTAACTGGGGAGGGGGGGGGAATGAGCAGTTCTTC
TRBD2,NA,TRBJ2-1,17,TRBV2,CASSARWWSSGRGEQFF,TGTGCCAGCAGTGCAAGGTGGTGGTCTAGCGGGAGGGGGGAGCAGTTCTTC
TRBD1,NA,TRBJ2-5,15,TRBV6-2/TRBV6-3,CASRRNRGMGETQYF,TGTGCCAGCAGACGTAACAGGGGAATGGGGGAGACCCAGTACTTC
NA,NA,TRBJ2-2,17,TRBV6-1,CASTGRGGYMNTGELFF,TGTGCCAGCACCGGACGAGGGGGGTACATGAACACCGGGGAGCTGTTTTTT
NA,NA,TRBJ2-1,12,TRBV11-2,CASSLVPREQFF,TGTGCCAGCAGCTTAGTCCCTAGGGAGCAGTTCTTC
NA,NA,TRBJ1-4,10,TRBV30,CACWGEKLFF,TGTGCCTGTTGGGGAGAAAAACTGTTTTTT
NA,NA,TRBJ2-7,12,TRBV15,CATSRDRAEQYF,TGTGCCACCAGCAGAGATAGGGCCGAGCAGTACTTC
NA,NA,TRBJ2-1,9,TRBV20-1,CSARLGQFF,TGCAGTGCAAGACTGGGGCAGTTCTTC
TRBD2,NA,TRBJ2-1,13,TRBV24-1,CATSDATSGTKFF,TGTGCCACCAGTGATGCGACTAGCGGGACTAAGTTCTTC
TRBD2,NA,TRBJ2-5,14,TRBV20-1,CSAPVAGEQETQYF,TGCAGTGCTCCGGTAGCGGGGGAGCAAGAGACCCAGTACTTC
NA,few,TRBJ1-2,14,TRBV9,CASSVGSGNYGYTF,TGTGCCAGCAGCGTAGGGTCAGGCAACTATGGCTACACCTTC
NA,NA,TRBJ1-1,14,TRBV15,CATSRDTGNTEAFF,TGTGCCACCAGCAGAGATACGGGGAACACTGAAGCTTTCTTT
TRBD1,NA,TRBJ2-7,14,TRBV6-6,CASTGQGSSYEQYF,TGTGCCAGCACAGGACAGGGTAGCTCCTACGAGCAGTACTTC
TRBD2,many,TRBJ2-1,15,TRBV3-1,CASSTSGGAGNEQFF,TGTGCCAGCAGCACTAGCGGGGGGGCCGGGAATGAGCAGTTCTTC
NA,few,TRBJ1-2,13,TRBV20-1,CSARTDRVYGYTF,TGCAGTGCTAGAACGGACAGAGTCTATGGCTACACCTTC
TRBD1,NA,TRBJ2-7,15,TRBV25-1,CASSETGTGSYEQYF,TGTGCCAGCAGTGAAACGGGGACAGGGTCCTACGAGCAGTACTTC
NA,few,TRBJ2-7,12,TRBV12-3/TRBV12-4,CASSRDTCEQYF,TGTGCCAGCAGTAGGGACACCTGCGAGCAGTACTTC
TRBD1,few,TRBJ1-3,15,TRBV7-9,CASSPRTGPGNTIYF,TGTGCCAGCAGCCCCCGGACAGGGCCTGGAAACACCATATATTTT
NA,NA,TRBJ2-3,17,TRBV25-1,CASSEYVGGGITDTQYF,TGTGCCAGCAGTGAATATGTCGGAGGGGGGATCACAGATACGCAGTATTTT
TRBD1,few,TRBJ2-5,14,TRBV20-1,CSAIRDRGRETQYF,TGCAGTGCGATCCGGGACAGGGGGCGGGAGACCCAGTACTTC
NA,NA,TRBJ1-6,14,TRBV14,CASSQLRAGSPLHF,TGTGCCAGCAGCCAACTCAGGGCGGGTTCACCCCTCCACTTT
NA,few,TRBJ1-1,13,TRBV7-9,CTSSLRAGTEAFF,TGTACCAGCAGCTTGAGGGCAGGGACTGAAGCTTTCTTT
NA,NA,TRBJ2-7,16,TRBV5-1,CASSLRGAGGAYEQYF,TGCGCCAGCAGCTTACGGGGGGCAGGTGGTGCCTACGAGCAGTACTTC
NA,many,TRBJ2-3,14,TRBV5-4,CASSLRGGTDTQYF,TGTGCCAGCAGCTTGAGGGGAGGCACAGATACGCAGTATTTT
NA,NA,TRBJ1-2,16,TRBV12-3/TRBV12-4,CASSWGRLTSDYGYTF,TGTGCCAGCAGTTGGGGACGGCTAACATCTGACTATGGCTACACCTTC
TRBD2,NA,TRBJ2-1,17,TRBV20-1,CSARDISGRRPYNEQFF,TGCAGTGCTAGAGACATTAGCGGGAGGCGACCCTACAATGAGCAGTTCTTC
TRBD1,NA,TRBJ1-4,12,TRBV20-1,CSARNRGEKLFF,TGCAGTGCTCGGAACAGGGGTGAAAAACTGTTTTTT
NA,many,TRBJ1-2,13,TRBV5-1,CASSLTQGRGYTF,TGCGCCAGCAGTCTTACACAGGGTCGAGGCTACACCTTC
NA,NA,TRBJ1-1,15,TRBV7-9,CASRTASRGNTEAFF,TGTGCCAGCAGGACTGCCTCTAGGGGGAACACTGAAGCTTTCTTT
TRBD2,few,TRBJ2-1,18,TRBV4-1,CASSSLGAASGGLNEQFF,TGCGCCAGCAGCAGCCTCGGCGCGGCTAGCGGGGGACTCAATGAGCAGTTCTTC
TRBD1,NA,TRBJ2-7,15,TRBV25-1,CASSDPRTGDYGQYF,TGTGCCAGCAGTGATCCTAGGACAGGGGACTACGGGCAGTACTTC
TRBD1,NA,TRBJ1-5,15,TRBV5-1,CASSLGQGKDQPQHF,TGCGCCAGCAGCTTGGGACAGGGCAAGGATCAGCCCCAGCATTTT
NA,NA,TRBJ1-1,11,TRBV12-3/TRBV12-4,CASSIPGQAFF,TGTGCCAGCAGCATACCGGGACAAGCTTTCTTT